These T cell receptor beta chains were read from a single sample in a study. TCRdb reprocessed the RT-PCR reads with MiXCR, giving one entry per CDR3 protein. The table has about 700,000 distinct CDR3 sequences, around 14% seen once. Sequencing used memory CD4+ T cells from blood. All receptors derive from a female donor in good health, serving as a healthy control. Each CDR3 is given with its conserved first and last residue. The order of the fields is D gene, clone size, V gene, J gene, CDR3 DNA, CDR3 protein. The D gene is left open where the match is weak. A row's size may be missing; if present it is once, few, many or a size class.

>TRBD2|few|TRBV20-1|TRBJ2-1
TGCAGTCCAAACAGCGGGAGTACGAGCAATGAGCAGTTCTTC
CSPNSGSTSNEQFF
>NA|NA|TRBV7-2|TRBJ1-2
TGTGCCAGCAGCTCTGGACCTAAAGGCAGCTACACCTTC
CASSSGPKGSYTF
>NA|few|TRBV6-5|TRBJ1-1
TGTGCCAGCACGCAGGGTGGCGGCACTGAAGCTTTCTTT
CASTQGGGTEAFF
>NA|NA|TRBV4-3|TRBJ2-7
TGCGCCAGCAGCCAAGATCGCAACTCCTACGAGCAGTACTTC
CASSQDRNSYEQYF
>NA|NA|TRBV5-4|TRBJ2-7
TGTGCCAGCAGCGCTGGCGGTAGGGGGAACTACGAGCAGTACTTC
CASSAGGRGNYEQYF
>NA|many|TRBV6-6|TRBJ1-2
TGTGCCAGCAGTTTTCGCGTACAGGGAGGCGATGGCTACACCTTC
CASSFRVQGGDGYTF
>NA|NA|TRBV6-2/TRBV6-3|TRBJ1-2
TGTGCCAGCACCCCATCCGGGGGAAATTACTATGGCTACACCTTC
CASTPSGGNYYGYTF
>TRBD1|many|TRBV18|TRBJ2-3
TGTGCCAGCTCAACTGAACAGGGGGCGGAAGATACGCAGTATTTT
CASSTEQGAEDTQYF
>NA|few|TRBV18|TRBJ2-3
TGTGCCAGCTCCCCTCAAGGGCAGCGTCGCACAGATACGCAGTATTTT
CASSPQGQRRTDTQYF
>NA|NA|TRBV6-1|TRBJ2-5
TGTGCCAGCAGTCTTTTGGGGCTAGCGTTAGAGACCCAGTACTTC
CASSLLGLALETQYF
>NA|many|TRBV9|TRBJ2-7
TGTGCCAGCAGCGTAGGAACCGGGCTCTACGAGCAGTACTTC
CASSVGTGLYEQYF
>NA|NA|TRBV5-5|TRBJ1-2
TGTGCCAGCAGCTTGGTAGTGGGGGTCCAGGACTATGGCTACACCTTC
CASSLVVGVQDYGYTF
>TRBD2|few|TRBV25-1|TRBJ2-1
TGTGCCAGCAGTGAATCCCCTACTAGGGCGGGAGCCCATGAGCAGTTCTTC
CASSESPTRAGAHEQFF
>NA|few|TRBV24-1|TRBJ2-2
TGTGCCACCAGTGATTTATGGGGCGGCACCGGGGAGCTGTTTTTT
CATSDLWGGTGELFF